The clone carrying this T cell receptor (beta chain) has just a few counts. Libraries were prepared by immunoSEQ multiplex PCR; TCRdb keeps only in-frame clonotypes and omits some of them. Among approximately 180,000 clones listed, roughly 87% were seen once. Trimming left V 0 bases short and J 4 bases short, with 6 bases between. Germline V gene lookup returns CDR1 SEHNR and CDR2 FQNEAQ (reference sequence). The CDR3 spans 14 residues. The data were taken from a study of blood T cell repertoires in COVID-19. Study summary: COVID-19 samples, acute and convalescent, were from the United States, Italy and Spain.

The sample comprised peripheral blood. The clonotype comes from a woman aged 45-59 years with acute or convalescent COVID-19. The gene calls are TRBV7-9 and TRBJ2-2, with TRBD2 as a possible D gene (5 bases). In DNA form, the CDR3 reads TGTGCCAGCAGCTTAGCCGGGATCACCGGGGAGCTGTTTTTT. Its protein product is CASSLAGITGELFF. The whole variable domain, filled in from reference TRBV7-9 and TRBJ2-2, reads DTGVSQNPRHKITKRGQNVTFRCDPISEHNRLYWYRQTLGQGPEFLTYFQNEAQLEKSRLLSDRFSAERPKGSFSTLEIQRTEQGDSAMYLCASSLAGITGELFFGEGSRLTVL.